This is a list of T cell receptor beta chains from one sample in a study of control samples from healthy donors and cancer patients. Sequencing was performed with immunoSEQ multiplex PCR; in TCRdb, only in-frame clones are kept and a portion is missing. The table records approximately 170,000 clones, roughly 93% of them present only once. The sequencing sample was made of blood. The source of these receptors is a woman aged 60-75 years in good health. The CDR3 runs from the conserved cysteine through the conserved F or W. Some rows have no size entry. The others give once, few or many, or a class for an expanded clone.

V gene	J gene	CDR3 length	clone size	CDR3 protein
TRBV2	TRBJ2-3	17	.	CASAGASGSYSTDTQYF
TRBV3-1/TRBV3-2	TRBJ1-2	13	.	CASSQQGAGGYTF
TRBV7-2	TRBJ1-4	13	.	CASSTGFNEKLFF
TRBV28	TRBJ2-3	14	.	CASSTGAITDTQYF
TRBV4-3	TRBJ1-2	14	.	CASSPFFGNYGYTF
TRBV28	TRBJ2-5	13	.	CASNGGSQETQYF
TRBV2	TRBJ1-2	17	.	CASSDLLGGAGNYGYTF
TRBV11-2	TRBJ2-7	14	.	CASSLYSLRYEQYF
TRBV2	TRBJ1-2	13	.	CASSRGSKRGYTF
TRBV19	TRBJ2-7	14	.	CASRTGASSYEQYF
TRBV27	TRBJ1-1	15	.	CASSLSMGARAEAFF
TRBV4-3	TRBJ1-2	15	.	CASSQEGTGNYGYTF
TRBV5-5	TRBJ1-3	16	.	CASSFLGTPSGNTIYF
TRBV11-2	TRBJ2-3	18	.	CASSFILAGASSTDTQYF
TRBV18	TRBJ2-7	15	.	CASSPGVGGVYEQYF
TRBV2	TRBJ1-6	15	.	CASRYSGQGSSPLHF
TRBV7-2	TRBJ1-2	12	once	CASSSFPSGYTF
TRBV6-5	TRBJ2-7	13	.	CASRPLSSYEQYF
TRBV10-3	TRBJ1-1	14	.	CAISERKAGTEAFF
TRBV5-1	TRBJ1-1	13	.	CASSSGTGGEAFF
TRBV18	TRBJ2-1	14	.	CASSTQTQDNEQFF
TRBV7-9	TRBJ2-7	13	.	CASKEGPLYEQYF
TRBV5-1	TRBJ1-2	13	few	CASSSGLGWSYTF
TRBV5-1	TRBJ1-1	16	.	CASSLATPQGAAEAFF
TRBV4-1	TRBJ1-2	17	.	CASSQDGGAGFGYGYTF
TRBV7-3	TRBJ2-2	16	.	CASSLTSVPNTGELFF
TRBV6-2/TRBV6-3	TRBJ2-1	15	once	CASSYSSGAGDEQFF
TRBV18	TRBJ1-1	19	.	CASSRRAGQGLGGNTEAFF
TRBV18	TRBJ1-1	15	.	CASSPTVSMNTEAFF
TRBV2	TRBJ1-1	14	.	CASRTDSKATEAFF
TRBV10-2	TRBJ1-3	14	once	CASKGADSGNTIYF
TRBV19	TRBJ1-2	15	.	CASSIDRQGNYGYTF
TRBV25-1	TRBJ2-5	15	.	CASSEGQGLQETQYF
TRBV5-1	TRBJ1-1	14	.	CASSLRQGNTEAFF
TRBV13	TRBJ1-2	12	.	CASSFGESGYTF
TRBV7-2	TRBJ2-4	13	.	CASSYDRASIQYF
TRBV12-2	TRBJ2-3	19	.	CASRDKVAGPYTGTDTQYF
TRBV6-4	TRBJ2-1	14	few	CASSASGGADEQFF
TRBV5-6	TRBJ2-1	17	.	CASSLRTGGFSYNEQFF
TRBV7-2	TRBJ2-2	15	once	CASSLPGGVTGELFF
TRBV25-1	TRBJ2-5	15	.	CASSTQSTREETQYF
TRBV7-8	TRBJ1-5	14	once	CASSLQGAYQPQHF
TRBV7-9	TRBJ2-5	15	.	CASSLVPGGPETQYF
TRBV29-1	TRBJ1-2	14	.	CSANPGQGASGYTF
TRBV7-9	TRBJ1-2	15	.	CASSLFEHPGYGYTF
TRBV30	TRBJ2-2	11	.	CAWRGTGELFF
TRBV5-1	TRBJ2-5	15	.	CASSLPAGDQETQYF
TRBV3-1/TRBV3-2	TRBJ2-3	14	.	CASSQDLGTDTQYF
TRBV29-1	TRBJ2-3	14	.	CSVDGTTSTDTQYF
TRBV18	TRBJ1-4	14	.	CASSTDRSNEKLFF
TRBV18	TRBJ1-1	14	few	CASCLTGLNTEAFF
TRBV7-9	TRBJ1-1	13	.	CASSLVWDTEAFF
TRBV9	TRBJ1-6	14	.	CASSAGQSNSPLHF
TRBV29-1	TRBJ1-2	12	.	CSVPGQGDGYTF
TRBV13	TRBJ2-1	14	.	CASSSSGGSDEQFF
TRBV19	TRBJ1-4	14	.	CASTPGVTNEKLFF
TRBV7-2	TRBJ1-5	13	.	CASSRDTNQPQHF